This entry lists 20 T cell receptor beta chains sequenced from one sample in a study of cytomegalovirus exposure and HLA in healthy donors. It was with 60 Vbeta and 13 Jbeta primers that the PCR ran. Sequencing used immunoSEQ multiplex PCR; TCRdb keeps in-frame clones, though not all of them. The sample carries some 170,000 clones, 75% to 80% recorded once. Sequenced material: PBMCs. These receptors all stem from a man in his forties in good health and CMV-seropositive.

CDR3 DNA: TGTGCCAGCAGATTCTTCAGGGGCAATGAGCAGTTCTTC. Its protein is CASRFFRGNEQFF. This chain links TRBV2 with TRBJ2-1; the D gene is possibly TRBD1 (6 bases). V lost 6 bases and J lost 6, with 12 bases in between. Germline lookup yields CDR1 SNHLY and CDR2 FYNNEI. The CDR3 is 13 residues long.

The V and J genes are TRBV28 and TRBJ1-3; D gene ambiguous. The germline V gene has CDR1 MDHEN and CDR2 SYDVKM. CDR3 length: 16 residues. V gave up 6 bases and J gave up 6 bases, with 21 bases separating them. The CDR3 sequence is CASSPPGVGIENTIYF. In DNA, the CDR3 is TGTGCCAGCAGCCCGCCCGGGGTGGGTATTGAAAACACCATATATTTT.

The CDR3 coding sequence is TGCGCCAGCAGCTTGGTAGCGGGAGGGCCCAATGAGCAGTTCTTC. As protein: CASSLVAGGPNEQFF. The chain recombines TRBV5-1 with TRBJ2-1; 11 bases fit TRBD2. The V and J ends lost 0 bases and 6 bases, in that order; junction bases with no gene match: 2. The CDR3 length is 15 residues. Germline CDR1 is SGHRS and CDR2 is YFSETQ.

The chain is built from TRBV5-1 and TRBJ1-5; 9 positions agree with TRBD1. Per germline, CDR1 SGHRS and CDR2 YFSETQ. The junction had 9 bases not matched to a gene; V was cut back by 4 bases and J by 7 bases. The CDR3 length is 15 residues. DNA of the CDR3: TGCGCCAGCAGCAGAACAGGGGGCGCGGAACAGCCCCAGCATTTT. Amino acids: CASSRTGGAEQPQHF.

Concerning this clone: The junction and the germline gene differ at one end; a read error may be behind it. V gene TRBV6-1 combines with J gene TRBJ1-5; tentative D call: TRBD1 (5 bases). Per the germline V gene, CDR1 is MNHNS and CDR2 is SASEGT. The CDR3 totals 15 residues. In DNA form, the CDR3 reads TGTGCCAGCAGCGAAGGGTATGGGGAGGGGCAGCCCCAGCATTTT. This translates into CASSEGYGEGQPQHF.

The J gene is TRBJ1-1, the V gene TRBV10-3; D is perhaps TRBD1 (5 bases). The CDR3 is 14 amino acids. The germline gives CDR1 ENHRY, CDR2 SYGVKD. Trimming cost V 2 bases and J 5 bases, with 12 bases left between them. The CDR3 DNA reads as TGTGCCATCAGTGAGGGTCAGGGATGGACTGAAGCTTTCTTT. Amino acids: CAISEGQGWTEAFF.

This CDR3 is CASSGQRGYTF. The CDR3 DNA is TGTGCCAGCAGCGGACAGAGAGGCTACACCTTC. This chain uses TRBV6-1 with TRBJ1-2; tentative D call: TRBD1 (6 bases). This CDR3 spans 11 amino acids. V lost 6 bases and J lost 8, with 10 bases in between. Germline V CDR1 and CDR2: MNHNS, SASEGT.

The chain carries TRBV7-3 and TRBJ2-3, with TRBD2 identical over 7 bases. With 3 bases clipped from V and 3 bases from J, the junction kept 6 bases outside the gene matches. The length of the CDR3 is 15 residues. Germline CDR1 is SGHTA and CDR2 is FQGTGA. This chain's CDR3 is CASSLGLADTDTQYF. For the CDR3, the DNA is TGTGCCAGCAGCTTGGGTCTAGCGGATACAGATACGCAGTATTTT.

V and J are TRBV10-3 and TRBJ1-1; D gene ambiguous. This CDR3 comprises 15 residues. Germline loops: CDR1 ENHRY, CDR2 SYGVKD. V dropped 3 bases and J dropped 9 bases, with 20 bases sitting between them. The CDR3 DNA sequence: TGTGCCATCAGTGAAGAGGTATCGGAAAGCCAGCAAGCTTTCTTT. Its translation is CAISEEVSESQQAFF.

The rearrangement links TRBV5-6 to TRBJ2-7; 10 bases line up with TRBD2. The germline V gene has CDR1 SGHDT and CDR2 YYEEEE. Trimming removed 3 bases from V and 10 bases from J; junction bases left unmatched: 7. The CDR3 spans 13 residues. DNA for the CDR3: TGTGCCAGCAGCTCCTCTCTAGCGGGGGTTCAGTACTTC. Translated, it gives CASSSSLAGVQYF.

V usage is TRBV6-1 and J usage is TRBJ1-4; TRBD1 might be the D (6 bases). V dropped 6 bases and J dropped 8 bases, with 13 bases sitting between them. CDR1 and CDR2 from the germline V gene are MNHNS and SASEGT. The CDR3 spans 13 residues. The CDR3 sequence is CASSQGSREKLFF. CDR3 bases: TGTGCCAGCAGCCAGGGGTCGCGCGAAAAACTGTTTTTT.

The chain carries TRBV11-2 and TRBJ1-2; 9 bases match TRBD1. CDR1 is SGHAT, CDR2 FQNNGV, per germline. The CDR3 is made up of 14 amino acids. Germline trimming cut 4 bases from V and 7 bases from J; bases unmatched to any gene: 7. The CDR3 DNA sequence: TGTGCCAGCAGCTCCCGGACAGGGGTGGGTGGCTACACCTTC. Protein sequence: CASSSRTGVGGYTF.

The CDR3 is CASSSMGGGRISGANVLTF. CDR3 in DNA: TGTGCCAGCAGCTCCATGGGGGGAGGTCGGATCTCTGGGGCCAACGTCCTGACTTTC. This rearrangement joins TRBV21-1 to TRBJ2-6; whether TRBD2, the table's D call, matches the DNA was not checked. TRBV21-1 is assigned pseudogene status. The CDR3 length is 19 residues.

The CDR3 spells CASSERGGGTGELFF. Here the CDR3 DNA reads TGTGCCAGCAGTGAACGGGGAGGGGGCACCGGGGAGCTGTTTTTT. The rearrangement links TRBV6-1 to TRBJ2-2; D is perhaps TRBD2 (7 bases). V dropped 2 bases and J dropped 4 bases, with 11 bases sitting between them. The CDR3 extends over 15 amino acids. The germline CDR1 and CDR2 sequences are MNHNS and SASEGT.

The chain employs TRBV7-9 and TRBJ1-1; 8 bases are a match to TRBD1. This CDR3 has 14 residues. Germline lookup yields CDR1 SEHNR and CDR2 FQNEAQ (reference sequence). V gave up 5 bases and J gave up 3 bases; unmatched junction bases: 5. This CDR3 is CASSIQGAYTEAFF. As DNA, the CDR3 is TGTGCCAGCAGCATCCAGGGGGCTTACACTGAAGCTTTCTTT. Drawing the rest from reference TRBV7-9 and TRBJ1-1, the complete variable domain is DTGVSQNPRHKITKRGQNVTFRCDPISEHNRLYWYRQTLGQGPEFLTYFQNEAQLEKSRLLSDRFSAERPKGSFSTLEIQRTEQGDSAMYLCASSIQGAYTEAFFGQGTRLTVV.

The chain links TRBV12-5 to TRBJ2-1; D unclear. V was trimmed by 7 bases and J by 7 bases, leaving 11 bases between them. The CDR3 covers 12 residues. Germline V gene data show CDR1 as LGHNT and CDR2 as FRNRAP. The CDR3 sequence: CASAPSGNEQFF. In nucleotides, the CDR3 is TGTGCTAGTGCCCCTTCCGGGAATGAGCAGTTCTTC. Combining the CDR3 with reference TRBV12-5 and TRBJ2-1 gives the whole variable domain DARVTQTPRHKVTEMGQEVTMRCQPILGHNTVFWYRQTMMQGLELLAYFRNRAPLDDSGMPKDRFSAEMPDATLATLKIQPSEPRDSAVYFCASAPSGNEQFFGPGTRLTVL.

V is TRBV29-1 and J is TRBJ2-3; TRBD2 agrees at 11 bases. CDR3 length: 14 amino acids. Germline CDR1 and CDR2: SQVTM and ANQGSEA. V trimming: 6 bases; J trimming: 4 bases; junction bases outside the gene matches: 6. The CDR3 reads CSVVAGGVADTQYF. CDR3 coding DNA: TGCAGCGTGGTAGCGGGAGGGGTAGCAGATACGCAGTATTTT.

This clone was recorded a few times. The chain carries TRBV11-3 and TRBJ2-1, with 7 bases identical to TRBD1. V dropped 4 bases and J dropped 6; count of bases not matched to a gene: 9. The CDR3 runs to 15 residues. Germline-derived CDR1 and CDR2 are SGHNT and YENEEA. CDR3 amino acids: CASSSRWRQGNEQFF. The CDR3 DNA sequence: TGTGCCAGCAGCTCCAGATGGAGACAGGGCAATGAGCAGTTCTTC.

This chain links TRBV5-1 with TRBJ2-5, with 7 bases identical to TRBD1. The CDR3 loop spans 15 amino acids. The germline V gene has CDR1 SGHRS and CDR2 YFSETQ. J gave up 4 bases and V 2 bases, and 8 bases lay outside the gene matches. The CDR3 here is CASSLTTGWGETQYF. In DNA, the CDR3 is TGCGCCAGCAGCTTAACGACAGGGTGGGGAGAGACCCAGTACTTC.

The chain couples TRBV6-1 to TRBJ2-7; TRBD2 aligns across 13 bases. The CDR3 runs to 15 residues. J lost 7 bases, V lost 3 bases, and 6 bases had no gene match. Germline CDR1 reads MNHNS; CDR2 reads SASEGT. Written as DNA, the CDR3 is TGTGCCAGCAGTGAGGGACTAGCGGGACTACGTGAGCAGTACTTC. This encodes CASSEGLAGLREQYF.